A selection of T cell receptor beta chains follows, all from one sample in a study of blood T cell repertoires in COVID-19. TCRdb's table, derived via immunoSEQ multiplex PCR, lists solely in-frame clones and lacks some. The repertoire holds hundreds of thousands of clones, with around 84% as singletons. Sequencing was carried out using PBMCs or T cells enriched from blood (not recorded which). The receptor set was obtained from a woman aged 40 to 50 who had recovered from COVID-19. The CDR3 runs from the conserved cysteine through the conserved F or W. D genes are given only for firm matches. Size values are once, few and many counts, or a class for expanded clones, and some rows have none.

cdr3_nt: TGTGCCAGCAGTCGCGGACAGGGTTGGGGCGGGGAGCTGTTTTTT; cdr3_aa: CASSRGQGWGGELFF; v_call: TRBV7-2; d_call: TRBD1; clone_size: .; j_call: TRBJ2-2
cdr3_nt: TGTGCCAGCAGTTTACCCAGGGCTGAGGATCAGCCCCAGCATTTT; cdr3_aa: CASSLPRAEDQPQHF; v_call: TRBV28; d_call: .; clone_size: .; j_call: TRBJ1-5
cdr3_nt: TGTGCCAGCAGTTCGTGGGGGCAGGGGGATAGATCGCAGTATTTT; cdr3_aa: CASSSWGQGDRSQYF; v_call: TRBV6-2/TRBV6-3; d_call: TRBD1; clone_size: .; j_call: TRBJ2-3
cdr3_nt: TGCGCCAGCAGCTCGCGGGACAGTGGCACAGATACGCAGTATTTT; cdr3_aa: CASSSRDSGTDTQYF; v_call: TRBV4-3; d_call: .; clone_size: .; j_call: TRBJ2-3
cdr3_nt: TGTGCCAGCAGTGGACAGGAAAGCTCCTACGAGCAGTACTTC; cdr3_aa: CASSGQESSYEQYF; v_call: TRBV28; d_call: TRBD1; clone_size: .; j_call: TRBJ2-7
cdr3_nt: TGTGCCAGCAGTGACGGGACTAGCACCGGGGAGCTGTTTTTT; cdr3_aa: CASSDGTSTGELFF; v_call: TRBV6-4; d_call: TRBD2; clone_size: few; j_call: TRBJ2-2
cdr3_nt: TGTGCCAGCGTGACCGGACAGACTGGAAACACCATATATTTT; cdr3_aa: CASVTGQTGNTIYF; v_call: TRBV7-2; d_call: .; clone_size: once; j_call: TRBJ1-3
cdr3_nt: TGTGCTAGTGGTTTGGGACAGGGGGCTTTTGGCGGCTACACCTTC; cdr3_aa: CASGLGQGAFGGYTF; v_call: TRBV12-5; d_call: TRBD1; clone_size: .; j_call: TRBJ1-2
cdr3_nt: TGTGCCAGCAGCTCAATACAGGGGGGCGGCGAGCAGTACTTC; cdr3_aa: CASSSIQGGGEQYF; v_call: TRBV7-3; d_call: TRBD1; clone_size: .; j_call: TRBJ2-7
cdr3_nt: TGTGCCAGCAGGCCGGGACTAGCGACAGATACGCAGTATTTT; cdr3_aa: CASRPGLATDTQYF; v_call: TRBV6-6; d_call: TRBD2; clone_size: .; j_call: TRBJ2-3
cdr3_nt: TGTGCCAGACTCTATTTTCCGAACACCGGGGAGCTGTTTTTT; cdr3_aa: CARLYFPNTGELFF; v_call: TRBV19; d_call: .; clone_size: .; j_call: TRBJ2-2
cdr3_nt: TGTGCCAGCAGCTTCGGACTAGGCACCCTCAATGAGCAGTTCTTC; cdr3_aa: CASSFGLGTLNEQFF; v_call: TRBV7-6; d_call: TRBD2; clone_size: .; j_call: TRBJ2-1
cdr3_nt: TGTGCCAGCAGCCCCCCGGGGAGGGGAGGGGAAAAACTGTTTTTT; cdr3_aa: CASSPPGRGGEKLFF; v_call: TRBV7-9; d_call: .; clone_size: .; j_call: TRBJ1-4
cdr3_nt: TGTGCCAGCAGCTTTTCAAATGAGCAGTTCTTC; cdr3_aa: CASSFSNEQFF; v_call: TRBV5-4; d_call: .; clone_size: .; j_call: TRBJ2-1
cdr3_nt: TGTGCCACCAGACAGGGGTATCAGCCCCAGCATTTT; cdr3_aa: CATRQGYQPQHF; v_call: TRBV19; d_call: TRBD1; clone_size: .; j_call: TRBJ1-5
cdr3_nt: TGTGCCAGCAGAAACAGGGGGAGGGAAAAACTGTTTTTT; cdr3_aa: CASRNRGREKLFF; v_call: TRBV27; d_call: TRBD1; clone_size: .; j_call: TRBJ1-4
cdr3_nt: TGTGCCAGCAGCTCCGAACAAGGACTAGCCTTCTACAATGAGCAGTTCTTC; cdr3_aa: CASSSEQGLAFYNEQFF; v_call: TRBV7-2; d_call: TRBD2; clone_size: .; j_call: TRBJ2-1
cdr3_nt: TGTGCCAGCAGCCTACAGGGGGCTAAGGAAAAACTGTTTTTT; cdr3_aa: CASSLQGAKEKLFF; v_call: TRBV28; d_call: TRBD1; clone_size: few; j_call: TRBJ1-4
cdr3_nt: TGTGCCAGCGCGGGACAGGGTGATCAGCCCCAGCATTTT; cdr3_aa: CASAGQGDQPQHF; v_call: TRBV10-3; d_call: TRBD1; clone_size: .; j_call: TRBJ1-5
cdr3_nt: TGTGCCAGCAGCGGCCGGGAAACCTCTGGAAACACCATATATTTT; cdr3_aa: CASSGRETSGNTIYF; v_call: TRBV11-2; d_call: .; clone_size: .; j_call: TRBJ1-3
cdr3_nt: TGTGCCATCAGTGAGGGAATGAGGGAAATGAACACTGAAGCTTTCTTT; cdr3_aa: CAISEGMREMNTEAFF; v_call: TRBV10-3; d_call: .; clone_size: .; j_call: TRBJ1-1
cdr3_nt: TGTGCCACCAGTGATTCGGGACACTCAGGGGGGAACTATGGCTACACCTTC; cdr3_aa: CATSDSGHSGGNYGYTF; v_call: TRBV24-1; d_call: TRBD1; clone_size: few; j_call: TRBJ1-2